The 21 T cell receptor beta chains presented below share a single source sample, sequenced in a study of beta chain features in type 1 diabetes. The study's findings and limits: Type 1 diabetes patients showed a moderate but significant shortening of TCRB CDR3s in all four CD4+ subsets.

The isolated RNA, all of it, was reverse transcribed, so expressed TCRB transcripts were what got sequenced. TCRdb's copy holds only in-frame clones and misses some; the assay was immunoSEQ multiplex PCR. Of around 16,000 clones listed, 70% were seen once; the top ten hold about 0.79%. Their target antigens are unknown. The sequencing input was stem cell memory CD4+ T cells from blood. The receptors stem from a young man with type 1 diabetes.

The V and J genes are TRBV7-9 and TRBJ2-5; D is uncertain. Germline values: CDR1 SEHNR, CDR2 FQNEAQ (reference sequence). CDR3 size: 13 residues. V shed 3 bases and J shed 2 bases, with 7 bases lying between them. As DNA, the CDR3 is TGTGCCAGCAGCTTTAACAGTCAAGAGACCCAGTACTTC. Amino acid sequence: CASSFNSQETQYF.

This chain uses TRBV7-3 with TRBJ2-7; no reliable D call. The V gene's germline CDR1 is SGHTA and CDR2 FQGTGA. The CDR3 is made up of 14 amino acids. The V gene lost 5 bases and the J gene lost 2 bases, with 13 bases spanning the gap. The CDR3 loop reads CASSLNRGPYEQYF. For the CDR3, the DNA is TGTGCCAGCAGCCTCAATCGTGGGCCCTACGAGCAGTACTTC.

V and J are TRBV2 and TRBJ2-7; possible D gene TRBD1, 6 bases. Germline lookup yields CDR1 SNHLY and CDR2 FYNNEI. The CDR3 runs to 15 residues. V shed 2 bases and J shed 3 bases, with 14 bases lying between them. The CDR3 loop is CASSERTVGFYEQYF. The CDR3 region has the DNA TGTGCCAGCAGTGAAAGGACAGTGGGATTCTACGAGCAGTACTTC.

The J gene is TRBJ2-1, the V gene TRBV5-1; D not resolved. The germline V gene encodes CDR1 SGHRS and CDR2 YFSETQ. V lost 4 bases to trimming and J lost 8 bases, with 10 bases between them. The CDR3 contains 12 residues. The DNA for the CDR3 is TGCGCCAGCAGCATGTCCAGCGATGAGCAGTTCTTC. Its protein product is CASSMSSDEQFF. Full variable domain (missing parts from reference TRBV5-1 and TRBJ2-1): KAGVTQTPRYLIKTRGQQVTLSCSPISGHRSVSWYQQTPGQGLQFLFEYFSETQRNKGNFPGRFSGRQFSNSRSEMNVSTLELGDSALYLCASSMSSDEQFFGPGTRLTVL.

The chain joins TRBV6-5 to TRBJ2-5, with TRBD1 as a possible D gene (5 bases). The germline V and J ends were trimmed by 2 bases and 0 bases, with 10 bases remaining between them. CDR1 MNHEY and CDR2 SVGAGI come from the germline V gene. The CDR3 consists of 15 residues. CDR3 DNA: TGTGCCAGCAGTTACGGGCAGGGCTACCAAGAGACCCAGTACTTC. Protein sequence: CASSYGQGYQETQYF.

A single count supports this clone. The chain combines TRBV5-5 with TRBJ2-7; the D gene is possibly TRBD1 (5 bases). The V gene's germline CDR1 is SGHKS and CDR2 YYEKEE (reference sequence). Trimming stripped 1 base from V and 0 bases from J, with 14 bases between. This CDR3 contains 16 residues. The CDR3 DNA follows: TGTGCCAGCAGCTTGTCGTTGGACACCCGCTCCTACGAGCAGTACTTC. Protein product: CASSLSLDTRSYEQYF.

This chain joins TRBV28 and TRBJ2-1; TRBD2 aligns across 12 bases. Germline-derived CDR1 and CDR2 are MDHEN and SYDVKM. J gave up 4 bases and V 4 bases, and 5 bases lay outside the gene matches. The CDR3 covers 16 residues. The CDR3 nucleotides are TGTGCCAGCAGTTCTAGCGGGGGGGCATCTTACAATGAGCAGTTCTTC. Translation gives CASSSSGGASYNEQFF. Combining the CDR3 with reference TRBV28 and TRBJ2-1 gives the whole variable domain DVKVTQSSRYLVKRTGEKVFLECVQDMDHENMFWYRQDPGLGLRLIYFSYDVKMKEKGDIPEGYSVSREKKERFSLILESASTNQTSMYLCASSSSGGASYNEQFFGPGTRLTVL.

This chain links TRBV29-1 with TRBJ1-1; weak D call: TRBD1 (6 bases). The CDR3 is 14 amino acids. Germline V gene sequence: CDR1 SQVTM, CDR2 ANQGSEA. V was trimmed by 1 base and J by 4 bases, leaving 13 bases between them. CDR3 in amino acids: CSVEGGRGSTEAFF. The CDR3 DNA follows: TGCAGCGTTGAAGGGGGAAGGGGGTCCACTGAAGCTTTCTTT.

The chain employs TRBV4-1 and TRBJ2-3, with TRBD2 matching over 9 bases. V gave up 4 bases and J gave up 2 bases; unmatched junction bases: 10. This CDR3 contains 17 residues. Germline V gene data show CDR1 as MGHRA and CDR2 as YSYEKL. The CDR3 spells CASSRWPSGEATDTQYF. DNA of the CDR3: TGCGCCAGCAGCCGTTGGCCTAGCGGGGAAGCCACAGATACGCAGTATTTT.

This chain joins TRBV18 and TRBJ1-1, with 8 bases aligning to TRBD1. With V trimmed by 3 bases and J by 3 bases, 3 bases remained unmatched. Germline V gene lookup returns CDR1 KGHSH and CDR2 LQKENI. The CDR3 is made up of 14 amino acids. CDR3 sequence: CASSPTDRDTEAFF. In DNA form, the CDR3 reads TGTGCCAGCTCACCCACGGACAGGGACACTGAAGCTTTCTTT. Complete variable domain (other parts from reference TRBV18 and TRBJ1-1): NAGVMQNPRHLVRRRGQEARLRCSPMKGHSHVYWYRQLPEEGLKFMVYLQKENIIDESGMPKERFSAEFPKEGPSILRIQQVVRGDSAAYFCASSPTDRDTEAFFGQGTRLTVV.

This sequence joins TRBV28 and TRBJ2-7; 8 bases match TRBD2. TRBJ2-1 matches the DNA end more closely, so the J call is doubtful. This CDR3 region has 15 residues. Looked up from germline, CDR1 is MDHEN and CDR2 is SYDVKM. The CDR3 loop is CASSLATSGNNEQFF. The CDR3 DNA reads TGTGCCAGCAGTTTAGCTACTAGCGGAAACAATGAGCAGTTCTTC.

In regard to this clone: This CDR3 is missing its conserved last phenylalanine or tryptophan, likely due to a read error. The DNA is omitted, as the CDR3 cannot be located on it reliably, and the CDR3 follows TCRdb's listing. V usage is TRBV2 and J usage is TRBJ1-6. The CDR3 spans 12 residues, counting both ends. CDR1 is SNHLY and CDR2 is FYNNEI in the germline V gene. CDR3 residues: CASSPSGRASWI.

V usage is TRBV6-5 and J usage is TRBJ1-1; 8 nucleotides line up with TRBD1. CDR1 and CDR2 (germline): MNHEY, SVGAGI. V was clipped by 2 bases and J by 4 bases; unmatched bases: 3. The CDR3 totals 14 residues. In nucleotides, the CDR3 is TGTGCCAGCAGTTACAGAACAGGGGGCACTGAAGCTTTCTTT. It encodes CASSYRTGGTEAFF.

The V call is TRBV4-3, the J call TRBJ2-3; unclear D gene. Trimming took off 0 bases at V and 7 bases at J, with 14 bases between the two ends. This CDR3 contains 15 residues. Germline CDR1 LGHNA, CDR2 YSLEER. The CDR3: CASSQDSATLYTQYF. The CDR3 nucleotides read TGCGCCAGCAGCCAAGACAGTGCCACCCTTTATACGCAGTATTTT.

V and J are TRBV2 and TRBJ2-7, with 11 bases that match TRBD2. This CDR3 has 15 residues. The V gene's germline CDR1 is SNHLY and CDR2 FYNNEI. Trimming removed 4 bases from V and 1 base from J; junction bases left unmatched: 3. The DNA of the CDR3 is TGTGCCAGCAGTGGACTAGCGGGGAGGTCCTACGAGCAGTACTTC. It specifies CASSGLAGRSYEQYF.

V usage is TRBV5-1 and J usage is TRBJ1-5, with TRBD1 matching 9 bases. J gave up 4 bases and V 0 bases, and 2 bases lay outside the gene matches. The CDR3 loop spans 15 amino acids. Germline CDR1 SGHRS, CDR2 YFSETQ. The CDR3 DNA sequence: TGCGCCAGCAGCTTGGAAGGACAGGGGAATCAGCCCCAGCATTTT. This translates into CASSLEGQGNQPQHF.

This clone was detected a few times. This chain connects TRBV29-1 to TRBJ1-2, with a tentative D call TRBD1 (5 bases). Germline CDR1 is SQVTM and CDR2 is ANQGSEA. This CDR3 comprises 14 residues. The CDR3 bases are TGCACCGACAGCAAAGGACCCACTAACTATGGCTACACCTTC. Translated: CTDSKGPTNYGYTF.

V gene TRBV7-9 combines with J gene TRBJ2-6; D gene uncertain. V lost 2 bases to trimming and J lost 3 bases, with 20 bases between them. Germline lookup yields CDR1 SEHNR and CDR2 FQNEAQ (reference sequence). CDR3 size: 19 residues. The CDR3 loop reads CASSLRGYQNVYGANVLTF. CDR3 bases: TGTGCCAGCAGCTTAAGAGGTTATCAAAACGTGTATGGGGCCAACGTCCTGACTTTC.

This clone was counted a few times. V usage is TRBV19 and J usage is TRBJ1-6; D gene ambiguous. The CDR3 covers 13 residues. Looked up from germline, CDR1 is LNHDA and CDR2 is SQIVND (reference sequence). The germline V and J ends were trimmed by 4 bases and 7 bases, with 8 bases remaining between them. The CDR3 is CASSNHQNSPLHF. CDR3 nucleotide sequence: TGTGCCAGTAGTAATCACCAGAATTCACCCCTCCACTTT.

V usage is TRBV7-6 and J usage is TRBJ2-5, with 13 positions matching TRBD2. CDR1 and CDR2 (germline): SGHVS, FNYEAQ. The CDR3 consists of 15 residues. The V gene end was trimmed by 5 bases and the J gene end by 5 bases; junction bases not matched to a gene: 5. The CDR3 sequence is CASSLGLAGAETQYF. In DNA, the CDR3 is TGTGCCAGCAGCCTAGGACTAGCGGGGGCTGAGACCCAGTACTTC.

This sequence joins TRBV5-1 and TRBJ2-7, with a tentative D call TRBD1 (7 bases). Trimming removed 4 bases at V and 6 bases at J, with 17 bases between. Per the germline V gene, CDR1 is SGHRS and CDR2 is YFSETQ. The CDR3 covers 14 residues. The CDR3 region has the DNA TGCGCCAGCAGCCGACAGGGTCAGGAGGGCGAGCAGTACTTC. Amino acid sequence: CASSRQGQEGEQYF. Drawing the rest from reference TRBV5-1 and TRBJ2-7, the complete variable domain is KAGVTQTPRYLIKTRGQQVTLSCSPISGHRSVSWYQQTPGQGLQFLFEYFSETQRNKGNFPGRFSGRQFSNSRSEMNVSTLELGDSALYLCASSRQGQEGEQYFGPGTRLTVT.